This T cell receptor (beta chain) was sequenced during a study of shared clonotypes between healthy human individuals. Study overall: Aged 18 to 49, the donors were two women and a few men. Study-wide results and limits: How much donors shared clonotypes was expected to be affected by sequencing depth. A limitation of the genetic and exposure-history diversity represented arose from few donors.

As to this clone: Its target is unknown.

The authors sequenced unsorted PBMC DNA on ten immunoSEQ deep assay plates. Clones were read by immunoSEQ multiplex PCR, and TCRdb kept only the in-frame ones, dropping some. The table shows about 480,000 clones, with approximately 79% occurring only once. The CDR3 consists of 13 residues. V dropped 0 bases and J dropped 6 bases, with 8 bases sitting between them. Germline values: CDR1 MNHEY, CDR2 SMNVEV (reference sequence). The receptor was isolated from a woman in her thirties or forties in good health. Some clones in this sample may be carry-over from other donors' samples. J is TRBJ1-2 and V is TRBV27; D is unclear. The material sequenced was PBMCs. CDR3 in amino acids: CASSLSIINGYTF. CDR3 sequence (DNA): TGTGCCAGCAGTTTATCGATAATAAATGGCTACACCTTC.